This is a list of T cell receptor beta chains from one sample in a study of T cell responses to AZD1222 COVID-19 vaccine. Data came from immunoSEQ multiplex PCR; TCRdb stores just in-frame clones and leaves some out. The table includes 150,000 to 200,000 clones, about 90% detected once. The sequencing here drew on peripheral blood, taken on day 0 of MenACWY control vaccination. The receptors here all came from an adult in good health. Both conserved end residues are part of each CDR3. Each record gives: CDR3 protein, CDR3 DNA, V gene, clone size, J gene, D gene. A D gene is named only where the DNA matches it firmly. Size is stated for part of the rows, as once, few or many counts, or as a class when the clone is expanded.

CDR3: CASSFTQGSYEQYF
DNA: TGTGCCAGCAGCTTTACCCAGGGGAGCTACGAGCAGTACTTC
V: TRBV6-5
size: .
J: TRBJ2-7
D: .

CDR3: CASSLSSFGPFYGYTF
DNA: TGTGCCAGCAGCTTAAGCTCGTTTGGGCCCTTCTATGGCTACACCTTC
V: TRBV7-8
size: .
J: TRBJ1-2
D: .

CDR3: CASSEAIKAGELFF
DNA: TGTGCCAGCAGTGAAGCTATTAAGGCCGGGGAGCTGTTTTTT
V: TRBV2
size: once
J: TRBJ2-2
D: .

CDR3: CASSPGFSYEQYF
DNA: TGTGCCAGCAGTCCCGGTTTCTCCTACGAGCAGTACTTC
V: TRBV6-5
size: once
J: TRBJ2-7
D: .

CDR3: CASSDPSSGIGELFF
DNA: TGTGCCAGCAGTGACCCCTCTAGCGGGATTGGGGAGCTGTTTTTT
V: TRBV6-1
size: .
J: TRBJ2-2
D: TRBD2

CDR3: CASSPRPTSGATYEQYF
DNA: TGTGCCAGCAGCCCCCGGCCTACTAGCGGGGCTACCTACGAGCAGTACTTC
V: TRBV9
size: .
J: TRBJ2-7
D: TRBD2

CDR3: CASSERGAGMNTEAFF
DNA: TGTGCCAGTAGTGAAAGGGGGGCGGGAATGAACACTGAAGCTTTCTTT
V: TRBV19
size: .
J: TRBJ1-1
D: .

CDR3: CASSYGRQSTDTQYF
DNA: TGTGCCAGCAGTTACGGGCGACAGTCCACAGATACGCAGTATTTT
V: TRBV6-5
size: .
J: TRBJ2-3
D: .

CDR3: CASRIRTYSNQPQHF
DNA: TGTGCCAGCAGGATACGTACGTATAGCAATCAGCCCCAGCATTTT
V: TRBV6-5
size: .
J: TRBJ1-5
D: .

CDR3: CASSPNRVGEKLFF
DNA: TGTGCCAGCAGCCCAAACAGGGTTGGCGAAAAACTGTTTTTT
V: TRBV27
size: .
J: TRBJ1-4
D: .

CDR3: CASSVRGDTEAFF
DNA: TGTGCCAGCAGTGTTCGGGGGGACACTGAAGCTTTCTTT
V: TRBV28
size: .
J: TRBJ1-1
D: .

CDR3: CASSQFLPGVSNQPQHF
DNA: TGTGCCAGCAGCCAATTTCTCCCCGGGGTTAGCAATCAGCCCCAGCATTTT
V: TRBV7-3
size: .
J: TRBJ1-5
D: .

CDR3: CASSSGPSHNEQFF
DNA: TGCGCCAGCAGTTCCGGGCCCTCCCACAATGAGCAGTTCTTC
V: TRBV4-1
size: .
J: TRBJ2-1
D: .

CDR3: CASSQTGEYSQPQHF
DNA: TGTGCCAGCAGTCAAACAGGGGAATATAGTCAGCCCCAGCATTTT
V: TRBV6-5
size: .
J: TRBJ1-5
D: TRBD1

CDR3: CASSIGGTKSTDTQYF
DNA: TGTGCCAGTAGTATAGGCGGGACAAAAAGCACAGATACGCAGTATTTT
V: TRBV19
size: .
J: TRBJ2-3
D: .

CDR3: CASSVGATGSSGEQFF
DNA: TGTGCCAGCAGCGTAGGGGCGACGGGTTCGAGTGGTGAGCAGTTCTTC
V: TRBV9
size: .
J: TRBJ2-1
D: .

CDR3: CASSPGTSSTDTQYF
DNA: TGTGCCAGCAGCCCCGGGACTAGCAGCACAGATACGCAGTATTTT
V: TRBV7-3
size: .
J: TRBJ2-3
D: TRBD2

CDR3: CASSLLPPGISAQNTEAFF
DNA: TGTGCCAGCAGTTTACTACCCCCCGGTATTAGCGCCCAGAACACTGAAGCTTTCTTT
V: TRBV27
size: .
J: TRBJ1-1
D: .

CDR3: CAAGTEAYEQYF
DNA: TGTGCCGCCGGGACGGAAGCCTACGAGCAGTACTTC
V: TRBV19
size: .
J: TRBJ2-7
D: .

CDR3: CASSEASSGNTIYF
DNA: TGTGCCAGCAGTGAAGCGAGCTCTGGAAACACCATATATTTT
V: TRBV2
size: once
J: TRBJ1-3
D: .

CDR3: CASSLLGGDGYTF
DNA: TGTGCCAGCAGTTTATTAGGGGGAGATGGCTACACCTTC
V: TRBV27
size: .
J: TRBJ1-2
D: .

CDR3: CASSLGPNDEQFF
DNA: TGTGCCAGCAGTTTAGGGCCCAACGATGAGCAGTTCTTC
V: TRBV28
size: .
J: TRBJ2-1
D: .

CDR3: CASSRLIPISVHHNSPLHF
DNA: TGTGCCAGCAGCCGGTTGATTCCCATTTCCGTACATCATAATTCACCCCTCCACTTT
V: TRBV3-1/TRBV3-2
size: .
J: TRBJ1-6
D: .

CDR3: CASSPLPAGSNQPQHF
DNA: TGTGCCAGCAGCCCTCTTCCCGCAGGGAGCAATCAGCCCCAGCATTTT
V: TRBV7-9
size: .
J: TRBJ1-5
D: .

CDR3: CASSLTWINQPQHF
DNA: TGTGCCAGCAGCCTAACATGGATTAATCAGCCCCAGCATTTT
V: TRBV7-2
size: .
J: TRBJ1-5
D: .